The subject of this entry is one TCR beta chain. The antigen is not known. This sample was included in a study of T cell responses to AZD1222 COVID-19 vaccine. General observations from the study: Most donors were white British, females outnumbered males, and clonal diversity was possibly underestimated.

The CDR3 runs to 16 residues. V trimming: 5 bases; J trimming: 4 bases; junction bases outside the gene matches: 7. The V gene's germline CDR1 is SGHTA and CDR2 FQGNSA. TCRdb keeps only in-frame clones here, not all; method: immunoSEQ multiplex PCR. This repertoire shows 150,000 or so clones, around 86% found once; its top ten account for approximately 6%. The material was peripheral blood, obtained on day 0 of AZD1222 vaccination. This receptor was obtained from an adult in good health. The J gene is TRBJ2-3, the V gene TRBV7-2; TRBD2 matches 12 bases. The DNA of the CDR3 is TGTGCCAGCAGCCGGGGACTAGCGGGCCCCCCAGATACGCAGTATTTT. Translated, it gives CASSRGLAGPPDTQYF. The variable domain in full, with the rest retrieved from reference TRBV7-2 and TRBJ2-3, is GAGVSQSPSNKVTEKGKDVELRCDPISGHTALYWYRQSLGQGLEFLIYFQGNSAPDKSGLPSDRFSAERTGGSVSTLTIQRTQQEDSAVYLCASSRGLAGPPDTQYFGPGTRLTVL.